Below, one T cell receptor (beta chain) is given with its context. The data derive from a study of blood T cell repertoires in COVID-19. Whole-study context: Some COVID-19 samples were acute and others convalescent; all came from the United States, Italy and Spain. PBMCs, B-cell-depleted T cells, or T cells were the source of the cDNA or gDNA that made up the material.

Original processing methods: Amplifying reference gene primers gave estimates of nucleated cell counts. The data were produced by immunoSEQ multiplex PCR, yet TCRdb's version contains in-frame clones alone and is incomplete. That table furnishes V, J and clone size, whereas the DNA furnished D and trimming. Of approximately 76,000 clones in the sample, more than 65% were seen once. Germline V CDR1 and CDR2: LGHNA, YSLEER. The CDR3 sequence is 13 residues long. The germline V and J ends were trimmed by 1 base and 11 bases, with 14 bases remaining between them. The sequencing sample was made of peripheral blood. The sequence derives from a man aged 50 or older with acute or convalescent COVID-19. The chain couples TRBV4-3 to TRBJ1-1; tentatively, D is TRBD1 (6 bases). The CDR3 nucleotides are TGCGCCAGCAGCCAAGGGTCAGGGGACGGGGCTTTCTTT. Translated: CASSQGSGDGAFF.